These 8 T cell receptor beta chains came from one sample sequenced in a study of blood T cell repertoires in COVID-19. Generated by immunoSEQ multiplex PCR, the TCRdb table keeps only in-frame clones and is missing some. The sample yields 150,000 to 200,000 clones, around 77% seen once. What was sequenced was peripheral blood. The receptor source for this set is a man aged 55 to 69 with active or convalescent COVID-19.

The chain employs TRBV13 and TRBJ2-7; 9 nucleotides match TRBD1. The V and J ends lost 3 bases and 4 bases, in that order; junction bases with no gene match: 4. CDR3 length: 14 amino acids. The germline gives CDR1 PRHDT, CDR2 FYEKMQ (reference sequence). CDR3 nucleotide sequence: TGTGCCAGCAGCTTTAGGGACAGGGCTTACGAGCAGTACTTC. Residues: CASSFRDRAYEQYF. Combining the CDR3 with reference TRBV13 and TRBJ2-7 gives the whole variable domain AAGVIQSPRHLIKEKRETATLKCYPIPRHDTVYWYQQGPGQDPQFLISFYEKMQSDKGSIPDRFSAQQFSDYHSELNMSSLELGDSALYFCASSFRDRAYEQYFGPGTRLTVT.

This sequence joins TRBV4-1 and TRBJ2-1; maybe TRBD2 (6 bases). This CDR3 region has 14 residues. CDR1 and CDR2 from the germline V gene are MGHRA and YSYEKL. Trimming pared 3 bases from V and 8 bases from J, leaving 14 bases between. CDR3: CASSHPGVGYEQFF. The CDR3 DNA follows: TGCGCCAGCAGCCACCCGGGGGTAGGCTATGAGCAGTTCTTC.

The CDR3 reads CARDWVIDGYTF. The CDR3 coding sequence is TGTGCCAGGGACTGGGTAATCGATGGCTACACCTTC. The gene calls are TRBV27 and TRBJ1-2; no firm D call. The V gene lost 9 bases and the J gene lost 6 bases, with 14 bases spanning the gap. In germline, CDR1 is MNHEY, CDR2 SMNVEV (reference sequence). This CDR3 is 12 amino acids long.

V usage is TRBV5-4 and J usage is TRBJ1-2; TRBD1 aligns across 9 bases. With 5 bases clipped from V and 7 bases from J, the junction kept 6 bases outside the gene matches. The CDR3 covers 13 residues. Germline V CDR1 and CDR2: SGHNT, YYREEE (reference sequence). CDR3 loop: CASSDRGLSGYTF. For the CDR3, the DNA is TGTGCCAGCAGTGACAGGGGGTTGTCTGGCTACACCTTC.

This chain connects TRBV29-1 to TRBJ2-7; 11 bases align to TRBD1. CDR1 is SQVTM, CDR2 ANQGSEA, per germline. The CDR3 covers 13 residues. The V segment lost 7 bases and the J segment 4 bases; nucleotides outside the gene matches: 6. The DNA for the CDR3 is TGCAGCGCGGGACAGGGGGAGGATTACGAGCAGTACTTC. Amino acids: CSAGQGEDYEQYF.

This chain uses TRBV19 with TRBJ2-5; 8 bases are shared with TRBD2. The CDR3 spans 11 residues. The J segment lost 5 bases and the V segment lost 8 bases, leaving 1 base of the junction unmatched. Germline V gene lookup returns CDR1 LNHDA and CDR2 SQIVND (reference sequence). The CDR3 protein is CASERGETQYF. The CDR3 coding sequence is TGTGCCAGTGAGCGGGGGGAGACCCAGTACTTC.

The gene calls are TRBV30 and TRBJ1-4; TRBD1 matches at 9 bases. Per the germline V gene, CDR1 is GTSNPN and CDR2 is SVGIG (reference sequence). The ends lost 2 bases at V and 7 bases at J; junction bases unmatched: 11. The CDR3 sequence is 16 residues long. CDR3 coding DNA: TGTGCCTGGAGTCAAGACGGGGGACAGGGACGTGAAAAACTGTTTTTT. The encoded protein is CAWSQDGGQGREKLFF.

This clone was observed at least ten times. In DNA, the CDR3 is TGTGCCAGCAGCCAAGGGGTCTCAAGTTATGGCTACACCTTC. Protein: CASSQGVSSYGYTF. The V call is TRBV9, the J call TRBJ1-2; a possible D gene is TRBD1 (5 bases). The V gene's germline CDR1 is SGDLS and CDR2 YYNGEE. V was cut by 4 bases and J by 5 bases, with 15 bases left in between. The CDR3 sequence is 14 residues long.